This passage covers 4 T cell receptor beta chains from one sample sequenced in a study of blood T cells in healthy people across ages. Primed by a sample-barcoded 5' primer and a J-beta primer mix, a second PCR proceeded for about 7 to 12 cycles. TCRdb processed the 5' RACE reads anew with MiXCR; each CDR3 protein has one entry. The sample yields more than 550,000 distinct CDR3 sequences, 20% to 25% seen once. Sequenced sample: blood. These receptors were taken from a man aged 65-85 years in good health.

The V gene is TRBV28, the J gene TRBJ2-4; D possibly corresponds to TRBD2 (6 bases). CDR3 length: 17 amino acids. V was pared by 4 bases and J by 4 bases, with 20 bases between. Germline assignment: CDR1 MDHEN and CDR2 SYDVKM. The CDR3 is CASSWDRGTTAKNIQYF. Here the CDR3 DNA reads TGTGCCAGCAGTTGGGACCGCGGGACGACGGCTAAAAACATTCAGTACTTC.

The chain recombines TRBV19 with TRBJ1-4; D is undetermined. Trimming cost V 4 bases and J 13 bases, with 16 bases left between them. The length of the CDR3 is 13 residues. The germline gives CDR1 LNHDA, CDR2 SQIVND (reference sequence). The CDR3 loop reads CASSTTGSMVLFF. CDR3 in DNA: TGTGCCAGTAGTACTACCGGGAGTATGGTACTGTTTTTT. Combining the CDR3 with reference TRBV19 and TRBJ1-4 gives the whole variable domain DGGITQSPKYLFRKEGQNVTLSCEQNLNHDAMYWYRQDPGQGLRLIYYSQIVNDFQKGDIAEGYSVSREKKESFPLTVTSAQKNPTAFYLCASSTTGSMVLFFGSGTQLSVL.

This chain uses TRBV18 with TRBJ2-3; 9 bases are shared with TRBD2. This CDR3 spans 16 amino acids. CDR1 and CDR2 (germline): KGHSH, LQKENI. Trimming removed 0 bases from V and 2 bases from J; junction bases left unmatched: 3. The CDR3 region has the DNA TGTGCCAGCTCACCACCGACTAGCGGATTCACAGATACGCAGTATTTT. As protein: CASSPPTSGFTDTQYF.

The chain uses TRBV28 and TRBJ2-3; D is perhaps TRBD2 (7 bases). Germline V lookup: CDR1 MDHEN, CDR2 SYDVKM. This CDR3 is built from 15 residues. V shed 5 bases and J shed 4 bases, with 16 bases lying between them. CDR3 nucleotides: TGTGCCAGCAGTCATAGGGGGGGCCGTGCAGATACGCAGTATTTT. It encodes CASSHRGGRADTQYF.